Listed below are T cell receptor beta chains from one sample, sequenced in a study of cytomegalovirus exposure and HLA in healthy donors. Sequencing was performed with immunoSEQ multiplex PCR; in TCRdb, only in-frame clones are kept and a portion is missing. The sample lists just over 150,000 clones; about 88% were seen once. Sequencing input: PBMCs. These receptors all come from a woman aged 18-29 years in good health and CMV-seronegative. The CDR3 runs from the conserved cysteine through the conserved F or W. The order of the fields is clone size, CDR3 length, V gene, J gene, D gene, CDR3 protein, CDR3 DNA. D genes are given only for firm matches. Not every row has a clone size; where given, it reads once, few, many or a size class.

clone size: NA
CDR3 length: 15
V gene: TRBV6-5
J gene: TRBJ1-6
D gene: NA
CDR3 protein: CASSQRGSYNSPLHF
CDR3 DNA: TGTGCCAGCAGCCAACGGGGCTCCTATAATTCACCCCTCCACTTT

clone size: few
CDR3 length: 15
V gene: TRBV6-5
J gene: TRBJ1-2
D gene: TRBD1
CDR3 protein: CASSYHADRDYGYTF
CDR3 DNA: TGTGCCAGCAGTTACCACGCTGACAGGGACTATGGCTACACCTTC

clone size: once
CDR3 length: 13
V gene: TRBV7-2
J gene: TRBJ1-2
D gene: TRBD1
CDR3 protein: CASSSGTDYGYTF
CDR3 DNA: TGTGCCAGCAGCTCCGGGACAGATTATGGCTACACCTTC

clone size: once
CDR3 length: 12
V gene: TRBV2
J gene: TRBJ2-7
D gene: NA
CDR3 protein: CASRPGSYEQYF
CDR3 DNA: TGTGCCAGCAGGCCAGGCTCCTACGAGCAGTACTTC

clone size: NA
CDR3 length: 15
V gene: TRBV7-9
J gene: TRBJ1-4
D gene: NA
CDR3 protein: CASSLTTGASEKLFF
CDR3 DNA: TGTGCCAGCAGCTTAACGACCGGAGCAAGTGAAAAACTGTTTTTT

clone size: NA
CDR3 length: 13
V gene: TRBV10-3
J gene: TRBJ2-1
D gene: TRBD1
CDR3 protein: CAIKGQGAWEQFF
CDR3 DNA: TGTGCCATCAAGGGACAGGGGGCTTGGGAGCAGTTCTTC

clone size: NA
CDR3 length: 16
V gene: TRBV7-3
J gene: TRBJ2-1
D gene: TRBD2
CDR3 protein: CASSSTFLAGGVEQFF
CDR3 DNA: TGTGCCAGCAGCTCTACATTCCTAGCGGGAGGTGTTGAGCAGTTCTTC

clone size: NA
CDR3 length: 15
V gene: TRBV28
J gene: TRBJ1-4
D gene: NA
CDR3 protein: CASSGDTLPNEKLFF
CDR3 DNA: TGTGCCAGCAGCGGCGACACCCTCCCTAATGAAAAACTGTTTTTT

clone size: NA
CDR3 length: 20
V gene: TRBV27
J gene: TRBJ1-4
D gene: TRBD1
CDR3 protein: CASSSRGQGAAVATNEKLFF
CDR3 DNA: TGTGCCAGCAGTTCCCGTGGACAGGGGGCGGCGGTTGCAACTAATGAAAAACTGTTTTTT

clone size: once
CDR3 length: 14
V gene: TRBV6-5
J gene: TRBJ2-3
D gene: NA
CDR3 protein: CASSWTPYTDTQYF
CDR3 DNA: TGTGCCAGCAGTTGGACACCATACACAGATACGCAGTATTTT

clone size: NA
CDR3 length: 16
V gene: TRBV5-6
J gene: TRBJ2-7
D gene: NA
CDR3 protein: CASSFVLDSPEEEQYF
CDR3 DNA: TGTGCCAGCAGCTTCGTGTTAGACTCCCCAGAAGAGGAGCAGTACTTC

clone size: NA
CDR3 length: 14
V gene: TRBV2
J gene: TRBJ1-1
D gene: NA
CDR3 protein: CASSVTTRGTEAFF
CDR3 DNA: TGTGCCAGCAGTGTCACGACTCGGGGGACTGAAGCTTTCTTT

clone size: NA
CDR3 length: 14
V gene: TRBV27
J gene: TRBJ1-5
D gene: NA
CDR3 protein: CASAVLYSNQPQHF
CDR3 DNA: TGTGCCAGCGCGGTTCTATATAGCAATCAGCCCCAGCATTTT

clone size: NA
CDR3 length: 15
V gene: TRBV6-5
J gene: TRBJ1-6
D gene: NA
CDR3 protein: CASRPSQGMASPLHF
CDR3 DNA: TGTGCCAGCAGACCCTCACAGGGAATGGCATCACCCCTCCACTTT

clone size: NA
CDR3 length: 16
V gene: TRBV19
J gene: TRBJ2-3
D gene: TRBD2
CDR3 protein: CASRSTWRGGRKAQYF
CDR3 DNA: TGTGCCAGTAGATCTACCTGGCGGGGGGGCCGGAAGGCGCAGTATTTT

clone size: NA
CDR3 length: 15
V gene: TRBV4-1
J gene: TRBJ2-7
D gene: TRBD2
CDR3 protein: CASSQPTSASYEQYF
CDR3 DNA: TGCGCCAGCAGCCAACCGACTAGCGCCTCCTACGAGCAGTACTTC

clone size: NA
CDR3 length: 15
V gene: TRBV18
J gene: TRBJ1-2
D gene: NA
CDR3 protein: CASSPVGELIYGYTF
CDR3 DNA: TGTGCCAGCTCACCAGTTGGAGAGTTAATCTATGGCTACACCTTC

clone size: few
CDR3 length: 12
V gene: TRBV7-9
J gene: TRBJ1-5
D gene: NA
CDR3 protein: CASSPTGQPQHF
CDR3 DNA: TGTGCCAGCAGCCCAACCGGTCAGCCCCAGCATTTT

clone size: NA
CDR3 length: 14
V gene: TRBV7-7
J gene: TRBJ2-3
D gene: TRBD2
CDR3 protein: CASSPSGDADTQYF
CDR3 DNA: TGTGCCAGCTCTCCGAGCGGGGACGCAGATACGCAGTATTTT

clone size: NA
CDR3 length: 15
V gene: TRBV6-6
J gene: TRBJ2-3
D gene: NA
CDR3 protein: CASSYPSGDTDTQYF
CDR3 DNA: TGTGCCAGCAGTTATCCGTCAGGGGACACAGATACGCAGTATTTT

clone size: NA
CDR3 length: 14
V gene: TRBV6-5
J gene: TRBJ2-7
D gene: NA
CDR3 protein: CATTPHGGIYEQYF
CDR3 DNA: TGTGCCACCACCCCCCATGGGGGGATCTACGAGCAGTACTTC

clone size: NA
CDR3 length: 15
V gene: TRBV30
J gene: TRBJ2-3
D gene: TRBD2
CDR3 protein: CAWRDLAGVTDTQYF
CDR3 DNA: TGTGCCTGGAGGGATCTAGCGGGGGTGACAGATACGCAGTATTTT

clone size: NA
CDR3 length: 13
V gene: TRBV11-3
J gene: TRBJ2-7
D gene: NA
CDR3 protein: CASSSRTSGEQYF
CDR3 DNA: TGTGCCAGCAGCTCCCGGACCAGCGGGGAGCAGTACTTC

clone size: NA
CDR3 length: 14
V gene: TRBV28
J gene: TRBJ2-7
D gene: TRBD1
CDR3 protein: CASSSDRRPREQYF
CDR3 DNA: TGTGCCAGCAGCTCGGACAGGCGACCACGAGAGCAGTACTTC

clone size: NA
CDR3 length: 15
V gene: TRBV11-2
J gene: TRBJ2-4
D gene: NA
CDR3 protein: CASSLRVSGRGIQYF
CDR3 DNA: TGTGCCAGCAGCTTACGGGTTAGCGGTCGCGGCATTCAGTACTTC

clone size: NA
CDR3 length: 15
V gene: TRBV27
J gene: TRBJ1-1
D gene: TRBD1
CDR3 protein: CASRGQGGRNTEAFF
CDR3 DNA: TGTGCCAGCAGGGGACAGGGCGGGCGGAACACTGAAGCTTTCTTT

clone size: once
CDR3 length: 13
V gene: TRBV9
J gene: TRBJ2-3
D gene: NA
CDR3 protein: CASRSGGTDTQYF
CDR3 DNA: TGTGCCAGCAGGTCGGGTGGCACAGATACGCAGTATTTT

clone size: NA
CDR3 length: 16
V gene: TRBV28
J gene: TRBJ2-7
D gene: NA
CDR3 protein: CASSLQGQGRDYEQYF
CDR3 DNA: TGTGCCAGCAGTTTACAGGGGCAGGGGAGAGACTACGAGCAGTACTTC

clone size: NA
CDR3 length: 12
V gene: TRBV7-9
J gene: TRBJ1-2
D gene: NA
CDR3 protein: CASSFGNYGYTF
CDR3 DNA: TGTGCCAGCAGCTTTGGCAACTATGGCTACACCTTC

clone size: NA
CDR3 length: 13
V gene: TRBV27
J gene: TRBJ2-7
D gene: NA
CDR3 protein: CASRQGGLYEQYF
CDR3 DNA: TGTGCCAGCAGACAGGGTGGCCTCTACGAGCAGTACTTC

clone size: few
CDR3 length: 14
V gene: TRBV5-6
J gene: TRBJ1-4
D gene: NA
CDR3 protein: CASSPSGSNEKLFF
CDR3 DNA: TGTGCCAGCAGCCCCTCGGGAAGTAATGAAAAACTGTTTTTT

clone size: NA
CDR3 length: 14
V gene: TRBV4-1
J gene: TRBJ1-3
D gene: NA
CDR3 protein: CASSQDTGRNTIYF
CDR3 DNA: TGCGCCAGCAGCCAAGATACAGGGAGAAACACCATATATTTT

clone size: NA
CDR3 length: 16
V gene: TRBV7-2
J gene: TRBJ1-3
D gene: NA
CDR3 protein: CASSSSPAGTGNTIYF
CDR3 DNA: TGTGCCAGCAGCTCCTCCCCGGCGGGGACTGGAAACACCATATATTTT

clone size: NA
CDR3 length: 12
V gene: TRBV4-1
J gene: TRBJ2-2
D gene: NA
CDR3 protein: CASSTGTGELFF
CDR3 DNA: TGCGCCAGCAGCACAGGTACCGGGGAGCTGTTTTTT

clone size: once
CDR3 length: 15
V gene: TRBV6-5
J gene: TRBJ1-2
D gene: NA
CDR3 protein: CASSYSNPGSYGYTF
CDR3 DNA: TGTGCCAGCAGTTACTCGAACCCGGGGTCCTATGGCTACACCTTC

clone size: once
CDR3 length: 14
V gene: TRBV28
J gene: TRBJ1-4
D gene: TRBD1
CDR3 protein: CASSYRDRGLYVLF
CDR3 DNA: TGTGCCAGCAGTTACCGGGACAGGGGGCTTTATGTACTTTTT

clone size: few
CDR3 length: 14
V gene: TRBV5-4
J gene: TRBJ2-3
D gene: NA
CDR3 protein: CASSIRDTGDTQYF
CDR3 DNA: TGTGCCAGCAGCATCCGGGACACTGGAGATACGCAGTATTTT

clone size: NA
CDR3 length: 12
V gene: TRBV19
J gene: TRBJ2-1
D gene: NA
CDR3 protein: CASSIFGNEQFF
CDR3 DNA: TGTGCCAGTAGTATATTCGGCAATGAGCAGTTCTTC

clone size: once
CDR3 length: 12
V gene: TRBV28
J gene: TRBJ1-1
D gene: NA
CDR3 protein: CASSPLDTEAFF
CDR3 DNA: TGTGCCAGCAGTCCTCTTGACACTGAAGCTTTCTTT

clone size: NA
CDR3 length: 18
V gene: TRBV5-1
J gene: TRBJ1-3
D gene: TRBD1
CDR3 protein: CASSPSTGTGAFGNTIYF
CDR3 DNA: TGCGCCAGCAGCCCGAGTACCGGGACAGGGGCTTTCGGAAACACCATATATTTT

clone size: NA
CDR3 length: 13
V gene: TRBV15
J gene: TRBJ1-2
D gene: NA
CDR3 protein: CATSSGGTYGYTF
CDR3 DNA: TGTGCCACCAGCAGCGGAGGGACCTATGGCTACACCTTC

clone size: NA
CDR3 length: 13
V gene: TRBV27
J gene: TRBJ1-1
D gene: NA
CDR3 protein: CASSHNFPGEAFF
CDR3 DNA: TGTGCCAGCAGCCATAATTTTCCGGGGGAAGCTTTCTTT

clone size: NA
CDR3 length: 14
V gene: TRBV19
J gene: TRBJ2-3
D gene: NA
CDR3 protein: CASSMGRFTDTQYF
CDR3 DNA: TGTGCCAGTAGTATGGGCAGATTCACAGATACGCAGTATTTT

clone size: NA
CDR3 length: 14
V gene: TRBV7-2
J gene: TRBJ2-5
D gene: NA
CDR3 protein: CASSLASYQETQYF
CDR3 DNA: TGTGCCAGCAGCTTAGCATCGTACCAAGAGACCCAGTACTTC

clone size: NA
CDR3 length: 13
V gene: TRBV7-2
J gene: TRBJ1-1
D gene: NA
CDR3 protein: CASSLAQGPEAFF
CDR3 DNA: TGTGCCAGCAGCTTAGCACAGGGCCCTGAAGCTTTCTTT

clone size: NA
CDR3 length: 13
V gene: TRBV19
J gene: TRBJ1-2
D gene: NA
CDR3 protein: CASTEGGLSGYTF
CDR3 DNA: TGTGCCAGTACCGAAGGGGGATTGAGCGGCTACACCTTC

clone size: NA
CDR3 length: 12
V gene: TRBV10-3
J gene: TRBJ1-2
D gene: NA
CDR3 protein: CAISESAGAETF
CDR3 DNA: TGTGCCATCAGTGAGTCTGCAGGGGCTGAAACCTTC